The present TCR beta chain was sequenced within a study of CD8 T cells in ankylosing spondylitis. On this clonotype itself: What it binds is unknown.

Libraries of TCR beta came from quantitative 5'-RACE with molecular barcodes. From the 5' RACE reads, TCRdb called clonotypes with MiXCR, one entry per CDR3 protein. The data contain roughly 670,000 distinct CDR3 sequences, over 15% of them singletons. Study outcomes and limitations: There was a TCR beta motif, made of eight highly homologous variants, that appeared characteristic of ankylosing spondylitis blood.

This CDR3 region has 14 residues. From germline, CDR1 is SGDLS and CDR2 YYNGEE. After removal of 3 bases from V and 5 bases from J, the junction contained 5 bases not matched to a gene. The chain couples TRBV9 to TRBJ2-3, with 8 bases identical to TRBD2. The source material was blood, either unsorted or a sorted T cell fraction (not recorded which). The sequence was obtained from a male donor with ankylosing spondylitis. The CDR3 region has the DNA TGTGCCAGCAGCGGGACTAGCCGAGGAGATACGCAGTATTTT. Protein sequence: CASSGTSRGDTQYF.